Listed below are T cell receptor beta chains from one sample, sequenced in a study of blood T cell repertoires in COVID-19. The assay was immunoSEQ multiplex PCR, and TCRdb's table has in-frame clones only and misses some. The sample carries under 130,000 clones, 70% to 90% recorded once. The sample taken for sequencing was peripheral blood. The receptors here all came from a human donor in a cohort sampled during active COVID-19. Each CDR3 is given with its conserved first and last residue. A D gene is named only where the DNA matches it firmly. Only some rows state a clone size, as once, few, many or a class for expanded clones.

V	D	J	size	CDR3	DNA
TRBV6-1	TRBD1	TRBJ2-5	few	CASSEYRGLETQYF	TGTGCCAGCAGTGAGTACAGGGGGCTTGAGACCCAGTACTTC
TRBV5-1	-	TRBJ1-1	-	CASSSGDLNTEAFF	TGCGCCAGCAGCTCGGGGGATTTGAACACTGAAGCTTTCTTT
TRBV21-1	-	TRBJ1-2	-	CASSLRLRRDYGYTF	TGTGCCAGCAGCCTGCGCCTTAGACGGGACTATGGCTACACCTTC
TRBV5-6	TRBD1	TRBJ1-1	once	CASSLFGTGGFAAEAFF	TGTGCCAGCAGCTTGTTTGGGACAGGGGGTTTTGCGGCTGAAGCTTTCTTT
TRBV6-5	-	TRBJ2-6	-	CASSHQGTGANVLTF	TGTGCCAGCAGCCACCAGGGAACTGGGGCCAACGTCCTGACTTTC
TRBV3-1/TRBV3-2	-	TRBJ1-5	-	CASSQELNDQPQHF	TGTGCCAGCAGCCAAGAACTCAACGATCAGCCCCAGCATTTT
TRBV27	-	TRBJ2-6	-	CASSFIPSGANVLTF	TGTGCCAGCAGTTTCATCCCCTCTGGGGCCAACGTCCTGACTTTC
TRBV7-7	-	TRBJ2-3	-	CASSQAGASTDTQYF	TGTGCTAGCAGCCAAGCGGGTGCTAGCACAGATACGCAGTATTTT
TRBV11-2	-	TRBJ2-1	once	CASSLVRVLGEQFF	TGTGCCAGCAGCTTAGTGAGGGTTTTAGGGGAGCAGTTCTTC
TRBV15	TRBD1	TRBJ2-5	-	CATSTYPPGQGAETQYF	TGTGCCACCAGCACATACCCACCGGGACAGGGAGCAGAGACCCAGTACTTC
TRBV12-5	-	TRBJ1-2	-	CASGLVLERAPYGYTF	TGTGCTAGTGGTTTGGTACTCGAGAGGGCCCCTTATGGCTACACCTTC
TRBV3-1/TRBV3-2	-	TRBJ1-1	once	CASSQGGSTEAFF	TGTGCCAGCAGCCAAGGTGGCAGCACTGAAGCTTTCTTT
TRBV7-9	TRBD1	TRBJ2-2	few	CASSLATGGTGELFF	TGTGCCAGCAGCTTAGCGACAGGGGGCACCGGGGAGCTGTTTTTT
TRBV24-1	-	TRBJ2-2	-	CATGARLNTGELFF	TGTGCCACGGGGGCTAGGTTGAACACCGGGGAGCTGTTTTTT
TRBV10-1	-	TRBJ2-7	-	CASSDRHKNYEQYF	TGCGCCAGCAGTGACCGACATAAAAACTACGAGCAGTACTTC
TRBV14	-	TRBJ2-4	few	CASSQEVGGAKNIQYF	TGTGCCAGCAGCCAAGAGGTTGGGGGGGCCAAAAACATTCAGTACTTC
TRBV16	TRBD1	TRBJ2-7	-	CASSQGTGAYEQYF	TGTGCCAGCAGCCAGGGGACAGGGGCCTACGAGCAGTACTTC
TRBV24-1	-	TRBJ2-3	once	CATSDGQGTDTQYF	TGTGCCACCAGTGATGGGCAGGGCACAGATACGCAGTATTTT
TRBV24-1	-	TRBJ2-7	-	CATSAPRQGGSYEQYF	TGTGCCACCAGTGCTCCACGCCAAGGGGGATCATACGAGCAGTACTTC
TRBV5-1	-	TRBJ1-1	once	CASSDYREIFNSVEAFF	TGCGCCAGCAGTGATTACAGGGAAATTTTTAATTCAGTTGAAGCTTTCTTT
TRBV15	TRBD1	TRBJ1-5	-	CATSRDPTGDQPQHF	TGTGCCACCAGCAGAGATCCGACAGGGGATCAGCCCCAGCATTTT
TRBV11-3	-	TRBJ2-1	-	CASSPRVLGAYNEQFF	TGTGCCAGCAGCCCCCGGGTGCTGGGGGCTTACAATGAGCAGTTCTTC
TRBV19	TRBD2	TRBJ2-1	-	CASSIAGGRRNEQFF	TGTGCCAGTAGTATAGCGGGGGGGCGACGAAATGAGCAGTTCTTC
TRBV9	-	TRBJ1-6	-	CASSVGGIGSPLHF	TGTGCCAGCAGCGTAGGAGGGATTGGTTCACCCCTCCACTTT
TRBV14	-	TRBJ2-5	few	CASSQRVGWETQYF	TGTGCCAGCAGCCAGAGGGTCGGGTGGGAGACCCAGTACTTC
TRBV28	-	TRBJ2-7	-	CASTSSTPETTYEQYF	TGTGCCAGCACCAGTTCCACCCCCGAGACTACCTACGAGCAGTACTTC
TRBV5-4	-	TRBJ1-2	few	CASSRDAGEDYGYTF	TGTGCCAGCAGCCGGGACGCAGGGGAAGACTATGGCTACACCTTC
TRBV5-1	-	TRBJ2-5	-	CASSLVVAETQYF	TGCGCCAGCAGCTTGGTAGTAGCGGAGACCCAGTACTTC
TRBV7-9	-	TRBJ1-3	-	CASSLQGAGNTIYF	TGTGCCAGCAGCTTACAGGGTGCTGGAAACACCATATATTTT
TRBV5-4	-	TRBJ1-4	-	CASSSPGEPNEKLFF	TGTGCCAGCAGTTCCCCAGGGGAGCCTAATGAAAAACTGTTTTTT
TRBV10-1	-	TRBJ2-1	-	CAPRNRVSYNEQFF	TGCGCCCCCAGAAACAGGGTTTCCTACAATGAGCAGTTCTTC
TRBV7-9	TRBD2	TRBJ2-7	-	CASSLGLAVSQQYF	TGTGCCAGCAGCTTAGGACTAGCGGTTTCGCAGCAGTACTTC
TRBV12-5	-	TRBJ2-7	-	CASVGEGPSQYEQYF	TGTGCTAGTGTGGGAGAGGGTCCTTCCCAGTACGAGCAGTACTTC
TRBV30	-	TRBJ1-2	-	CAWTPENYGYTF	TGTGCCTGGACCCCGGAGAACTATGGCTACACCTTC
TRBV7-9	TRBD2	TRBJ2-3	-	CASSLGGGDPDTQYF	TGTGCCAGCAGCTTAGGGGGAGGGGACCCAGATACGCAGTATTTT
TRBV19	-	TRBJ1-1	few	CASQTGNTEAFF	TGTGCCAGTCAGACAGGAAACACTGAAGCTTTCTTT
TRBV5-1	TRBD1	TRBJ2-7	-	CATSDRPNEQYF	TGCGCCACCTCGGACAGGCCCAACGAGCAGTACTTC
TRBV20-1	-	TRBJ1-4	-	CSATNEKLFF	TGCAGTGCTACGAATGAAAAACTGTTTTTT
TRBV4-3	-	TRBJ1-2	-	CASSQDRGGASYGYTF	TGCGCCAGCAGCCAAGATCGGGGAGGGGCAAGCTATGGCTACACCTTC